This T cell receptor (beta chain) came from a study of spatial heterogeneity in lung cancer. Study details: The average count in raw reads for each unique TCR and UMI combination exceeded 8.5 appearances.

There are many counts of this clonotype. In germline, CDR1 is MNHEY, CDR2 SVGEGT. The CDR3 totals 13 residues. The V end lost 8 bases, the J end lost 5 bases, and 16 bases lay between the germline ends. From the 5' RACE reads, TCRdb called clonotypes with MiXCR, one entry per CDR3 protein. The repertoire includes about 17,000 distinct CDR3 sequences, over 20% of them detected once, and under 20% sits in the top ten. As for time point: sample taken at primary tumor resection. Tumor, nontumor lung or frozen PBMC supplied whole RNA, sequenced without sorting. The donor population consisted of some 72 patients with untreated, early-stage non-small cell lung cancer.

This clonotype originated in a female donor with early-stage non-small cell lung cancer. The source was PBMCs, collected at surgery. The chain combines TRBV6-2 or TRBV6-3 with TRBJ2-7; D may match TRBD1 or TRBD2 (5 bases each). Here the CDR3 reads CASEGPPSDEQYF. In DNA, the CDR3 is TGTGCCAGCGAGGGGCCCCCTTCAGACGAGCAGTACTTC.